This T cell receptor beta chain was identified in a study of T cell responses to AZD1222 COVID-19 vaccine. TCRdb's copy holds only in-frame clones and misses some; the assay was immunoSEQ multiplex PCR. Among roughly 130,000 clones, approximately 90% were seen once, and the ten largest hold more than 5.5%. Trimming at V came to 5 bases and at J to 3 bases, leaving 7 bases not matched to a gene. Germline V gene sequence: CDR1 SGHTA, CDR2 FQGNSA. The CDR3 totals 14 residues. The sequence came from an adult in good health. The chain joins TRBV7-2 to TRBJ2-7; 7 bases fit TRBD1. The starting material was peripheral blood, obtained on day 0 of AZD1222 vaccination. The DNA for the CDR3 is TGTGCCAGCAGCCTCGGGACAGCTAGCTACGAGCAGTACTTC. This sequence encodes CASSLGTASYEQYF.